This TCR beta chain was recovered during a study of cytotoxic CD8 clonotypes in ibrutinib-treated CLL. In the study overall: The study recorded mean values of almost 260,000 productive templates and approximately 90,000 productive rearrangements per sample.

The length of the CDR3 is 12 residues. Trimming left V 4 bases short and J 11 bases short, with 14 bases between. Germline values: CDR1 SEHNR, CDR2 FQNEAQ (reference sequence). Using immunoSEQ multiplex PCR, the repertoire was profiled, and TCRdb retains in-frame clones only, with some absent. The sample contains some 84,000 clones, 86% of which appear only once. The sample consisted of PBMCs, taken before ibrutinib treatment. The rearrangement uses TRBV7-9 and TRBJ1-1; D call uncertain. This receptor was obtained from a human donor with chronic lymphocytic leukemia. CDR3 nucleotide sequence: TGTGCCAGCAGCTCTATGGACTTGAATGCTTTCTTT. Translated, it gives CASSSMDLNAFF.